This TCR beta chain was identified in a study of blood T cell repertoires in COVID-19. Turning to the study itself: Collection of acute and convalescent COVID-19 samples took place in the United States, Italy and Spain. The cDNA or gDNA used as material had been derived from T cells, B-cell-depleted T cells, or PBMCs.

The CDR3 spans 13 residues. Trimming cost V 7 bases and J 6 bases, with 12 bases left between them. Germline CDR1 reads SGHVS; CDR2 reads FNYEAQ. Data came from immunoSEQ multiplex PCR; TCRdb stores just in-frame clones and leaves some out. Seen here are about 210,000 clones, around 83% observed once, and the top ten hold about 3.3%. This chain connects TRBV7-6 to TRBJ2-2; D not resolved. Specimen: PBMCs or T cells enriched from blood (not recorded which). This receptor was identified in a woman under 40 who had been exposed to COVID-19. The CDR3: CASKPRGSGELFF. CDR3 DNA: TGTGCCAGCAAACCCCGAGGATCCGGGGAGCTGTTTTTT. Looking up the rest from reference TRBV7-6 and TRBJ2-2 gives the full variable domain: GAGVSQSPRYKVTKRGQDVALRCDPISGHVSLYWYRQALGQGPEFLTYFNYEAQQDKSGLPNDRFSAERPEGSISTLTIQRTEQRDSAMYRCASKPRGSGELFFGEGSRLTVL.